This is a list of T cell receptor beta chains from one sample in a study of blood T cells in healthy people across ages. TCRdb processed the 5' RACE reads anew with MiXCR; each CDR3 protein has one entry. The table has roughly 1.5 million distinct CDR3 sequences, approximately 43% seen once. Sequences were obtained from blood. The receptor set was obtained from a woman younger than 30 in good health. Each CDR3 is given with its conserved first and last residue. Fields, in order: J gene, D gene, V gene, CDR3 protein. The D gene is left open where the match is weak.

j_call: TRBJ1-2
d_call: TRBD1
v_call: TRBV6-5
cdr3_aa: CASSYSAGQGPNYGYTF

j_call: TRBJ2-1
d_call: TRBD2
v_call: TRBV5-1
cdr3_aa: CASSLGWEGWTYNEQFF

j_call: TRBJ2-7
d_call: TRBD2
v_call: TRBV4-1
cdr3_aa: CASSHVGLAVEQYF

j_call: TRBJ1-4
d_call: -
v_call: TRBV7-9
cdr3_aa: CASSPPANEKLFF

j_call: TRBJ1-5
d_call: -
v_call: TRBV2
cdr3_aa: CASSVNRNQPQHF

j_call: TRBJ2-3
d_call: TRBD1
v_call: TRBV6-1
cdr3_aa: CASSGPTGGFGDTQYF

j_call: TRBJ2-3
d_call: TRBD2
v_call: TRBV9
cdr3_aa: CASSVGGAGGADTQYF

j_call: TRBJ1-5
d_call: TRBD1
v_call: TRBV12-3/TRBV12-4
cdr3_aa: CASSLGGQGPLQPQHF

j_call: TRBJ2-7
d_call: TRBD2
v_call: TRBV6-2/TRBV6-3
cdr3_aa: CASKETSLYEQYF

j_call: TRBJ1-1
d_call: -
v_call: TRBV10-3
cdr3_aa: CAISEAGTEAFF

j_call: TRBJ2-1
d_call: -
v_call: TRBV7-6
cdr3_aa: CASSFGTNQAYNEQFF

j_call: -
d_call: TRBD2
v_call: TRBV7-9
cdr3_aa: CASSLSLPTSGEYNEQYF

j_call: TRBJ2-3
d_call: TRBD2
v_call: TRBV4-2
cdr3_aa: CASSKGLAVRGDTQYF

j_call: -
d_call: TRBD2
v_call: TRBV6-5
cdr3_aa: CASSKPGLLYNEQYF

j_call: TRBJ2-3
d_call: -
v_call: TRBV5-1
cdr3_aa: CASSSAPGRGTDTQYF

j_call: TRBJ2-2
d_call: TRBD2
v_call: TRBV5-1
cdr3_aa: CASSAPRLASGELFF

j_call: TRBJ2-7
d_call: -
v_call: TRBV7-9
cdr3_aa: CASSPNLDSTYEQYF

j_call: TRBJ1-1
d_call: -
v_call: TRBV20-1
cdr3_aa: CSAIGGTGVSTEAFF